The 32 T cell receptor beta chains below were found in one sample sequenced in a study of OX40 agonist ivuxolimab in advanced cancers. The assay was immunoSEQ multiplex PCR, and TCRdb's table has in-frame clones only and misses some. Of tens of thousands of clones listed, 88% are singletons. The material was CD4+ or CD8+ T cells sorted from blood, obtained in a trial of the OX40 agonist ivuxolimab. These receptors all come from an adult with an advanced solid tumor such as melanoma, head and neck, liver or kidney cancer.

The chain has TRBV28 and TRBJ2-3; no clear D gene. CDR1 is MDHEN, CDR2 SYDVKM, per germline. Trimming cost V 3 bases and J 5 bases, with 15 bases left between them. This CDR3 comprises 15 residues. CDR3 sequence (DNA): TGTGCCAGCAGTTTTTTTCTAGGTTCGGTAGATACGCAGTATTTT. Translation gives CASSFFLGSVDTQYF. Drawing the rest from reference TRBV28 and TRBJ2-3, the complete variable domain is DVKVTQSSRYLVKRTGEKVFLECVQDMDHENMFWYRQDPGLGLRLIYFSYDVKMKEKGDIPEGYSVSREKKERFSLILESASTNQTSMYLCASSFFLGSVDTQYFGPGTRLTVL.

V gene TRBV7-9 combines with J gene TRBJ1-5; no clear D. Germline V gene data show CDR1 as SEHNR and CDR2 as FQNEAQ (reference sequence). Trimming pared 2 bases from V and 6 bases from J, leaving 8 bases between. This CDR3 has 13 amino acids. The CDR3 DNA is TGTGCCAGCAGCTTAACGGGGATTCAGCCCCAGCATTTT. Its translation: CASSLTGIQPQHF.

J is TRBJ1-1 and V is TRBV6-5, with unresolved D. V was pared by 2 bases and J by 10 bases, with 8 bases between. This CDR3 comprises 11 residues. CDR1 is MNHEY and CDR2 is SVGAGI in the germline V gene. The CDR3 DNA follows: TGTGCCAGCAGTTACACCCTGGGAGCTTTCTTT. Its translation: CASSYTLGAFF.

The J gene is TRBJ1-2, the V gene TRBV5-1; 8 bases match TRBD1. The CDR3 is 13 amino acids. Germline V gene data show CDR1 as SGHRS and CDR2 as YFSETQ. With 4 bases clipped from V and 8 bases from J, the junction kept 7 bases outside the gene matches. The CDR3 nucleotides are TGCGCCAGCAGCAAAGGCCAGGGGGCAGGCTACACCTTC. Translation gives CASSKGQGAGYTF.

V is TRBV28 and J is TRBJ2-1; TRBD1 is a possible D gene (6 bases). The CDR3 sequence is 16 residues long. The germline V gene encodes CDR1 MDHEN and CDR2 SYDVKM. Trimming left V 6 bases short and J 2 bases short, with 17 bases between. This chain's CDR3 is CASSPLHGGPYNEQFF. The DNA for the CDR3 is TGTGCCAGCAGCCCGCTTCATGGGGGCCCCTACAATGAGCAGTTCTTC.

This chain links TRBV6-1 with TRBJ1-5, with 7 bases aligning to TRBD1. Germline lookup yields CDR1 MNHNS and CDR2 SASEGT. This CDR3 comprises 14 residues. J gave up 3 bases and V 6 bases, and 5 bases lay outside the gene matches. The CDR3 bases are TGTGCCAGCAGGTACAGGGGCCACAATCAGCCCCAGCATTTT. Residues: CASRYRGHNQPQHF.

The chain has TRBV29-1 and TRBJ2-3; perhaps TRBD2 as D (6 bases). This CDR3 region has 14 residues. Per the germline V gene, CDR1 is SQVTM and CDR2 is ANQGSEA. Trimming removed 3 bases at V and 0 bases at J, with 10 bases between. DNA of the CDR3: TGCAGCGTTGAGGCGGGAACTAGCACAGATACGCAGTATTTT. It codes for CSVEAGTSTDTQYF.

This CDR3 is CASSLVGDGQETQYF. CDR3 nucleotide sequence: TGTGCCAGCAGCTTAGTAGGGGACGGCCAAGAGACCCAGTACTTC. The rearrangement uses TRBV7-2 and TRBJ2-5; D may match TRBD1 or TRBD2 (5 bases each). The germline V gene has CDR1 SGHTA and CDR2 FQGNSA. The V and J ends lost 1 base and 1 base respectively, with 10 bases between them. There are 15 residues in the CDR3.

The gene calls are TRBV5-8 and TRBJ1-2; a possible D gene is TRBD1 (5 bases). Germline V CDR1 and CDR2: SGHTS, YDEGEE. Deletions cut 4 bases from V and 3 bases from J, with 16 bases between. The CDR3 runs 15 residues. This chain's CDR3 is CASSPTGGAYYGYTF. For the CDR3, the DNA is TGTGCCAGCAGCCCCACCGGAGGGGCCTACTATGGCTACACCTTC. Full variable domain (missing parts from reference TRBV5-8 and TRBJ1-2): EAGVTQSPTHLIKTRGQQATLRCSPISGHTSVYWYQQALGLGLQFLLWYDEGEERNRGNFPPRFSGRQFPNYSSELNVNALELEDSALYLCASSPTGGAYYGYTFGSGTRLTVV.

DNA of the CDR3: TGTGCCAGCAGCCCTGGCCAGGGGCCGGCGTTCACTGAAGCTTTCTTT. Translated, it gives CASSPGQGPAFTEAFF. The genes are TRBV5-4 and TRBJ1-1; TRBD1 is a possible D gene (6 bases). The CDR3 extends over 16 amino acids. V was trimmed by 4 bases and J by 4 bases, leaving 20 bases between them. The V gene's germline CDR1 is SGHNT and CDR2 YYREEE (reference sequence).

The rearrangement uses TRBV5-6 and TRBJ1-5, with D tentatively TRBD1 (5 bases). CDR1 is SGHDT and CDR2 is YYEEEE in the germline V gene. The CDR3 totals 12 residues. V was shortened by 3 bases and J by 10 bases, with 11 bases between the two germline ends. CDR3 sequence (DNA): TGTGCCAGCAGCTATTCAGGGTATCCCCAGCATTTT. It translates to CASSYSGYPQHF.

The genes are TRBV18 and TRBJ2-1; D not certain. Germline V gives CDR1 KGHSH, CDR2 LQKENI. The CDR3 length is 14 residues. Trimming removed 0 bases from V and 4 bases from J, with 7 bases in between. CDR3 region: CASSPPVRYNEQFF. Here the CDR3 DNA reads TGTGCCAGCTCACCACCGGTCAGATACAATGAGCAGTTCTTC. Based on the CDR3 plus reference TRBV18 and TRBJ2-1, the full variable domain is NAGVMQNPRHLVRRRGQEARLRCSPMKGHSHVYWYRQLPEEGLKFMVYLQKENIIDESGMPKERFSAEFPKEGPSILRIQQVVRGDSAAYFCASSPPVRYNEQFFGPGTRLTVL.

The rearrangement uses TRBV10-3 and TRBJ2-3; 7 bases align to TRBD1. This CDR3 contains 15 residues. After removal of 4 bases from V and 2 bases from J, the junction contained 6 bases not matched to a gene. From germline, CDR1 is ENHRY and CDR2 SYGVKD. The CDR3 protein is CAISVPGQFTDTQYF. The CDR3 nucleotides are TGTGCCATCAGTGTACCGGGACAGTTCACAGATACGCAGTATTTT.

This rearrangement joins TRBV19 to TRBJ2-5, with 8 bases lining up with TRBD2. The germline V gene encodes CDR1 LNHDA and CDR2 SQIVND (reference sequence). This CDR3 has 15 residues. J gave up 7 bases and V 4 bases, and 11 bases lay outside the gene matches. The CDR3 here is CASSTSPGLGVTQYF. The CDR3 DNA is TGTGCCAGTAGTACATCACCGGGACTAGGTGTGACCCAGTACTTC.

V gene TRBV5-8 combines with J gene TRBJ1-3; D gene ambiguous. Deletions cut 0 bases from V and 2 bases from J, with 6 bases between. In germline, CDR1 is SGHTS, CDR2 YDEGEE. The CDR3 loop spans 14 amino acids. The CDR3 DNA is TGTGCCAGCAGCTTGGAGAGGACTGGAAACACCATATATTTT. Protein sequence: CASSLERTGNTIYF.

The chain employs TRBV11-2 and TRBJ2-3; D tentatively fits TRBD1 or TRBD2 (5 bases each). This CDR3 is built from 14 residues. Germline loops: CDR1 SGHAT, CDR2 FQNNGV. V gave up 5 bases and J gave up 1 base, with 10 bases separating them. The CDR3 spells CASSLLGGTDTQYF. Written as DNA, the CDR3 is TGTGCCAGCAGCCTACTAGGGGGCACAGATACGCAGTATTTT.

The chain is built from TRBV16 and TRBJ1-6; no firm D call. Per the germline V gene, CDR1 is KGHSY and CDR2 is FQNENV. The CDR3 consists of 16 residues. V lost 7 bases, J lost 10 bases, and 23 bases lay in between. The CDR3 region is CASTPTRSAFQSPLHF. The CDR3 nucleotides are TGTGCCAGCACTCCAACCCGCAGTGCTTTCCAATCACCCCTCCACTTT.

This clone was seen only once. J is TRBJ2-1 and V is TRBV30; D possibly corresponds to TRBD1 (6 bases). This CDR3 is built from 16 residues. Trimming pared 3 bases from V and 0 bases from J, leaving 15 bases between. Germline CDR1 reads GTSNPN; CDR2 reads SVGIG (reference sequence). CDR3: CAWRRDIENSYNEQFF. The CDR3 DNA is TGTGCCTGGAGGAGGGACATCGAGAACTCCTACAATGAGCAGTTCTTC.

The gene calls are TRBV15 and TRBJ2-5; perhaps TRBD2 as D (5 bases). Between the trimmed V and J ends, which lost 0 bases and 4 bases, there was a span of 12 bases. Germline-derived CDR1 and CDR2 are LNHNV and YYDKDF (reference sequence). CDR3 length equals 15 residues. In DNA, the CDR3 is TGTGCCACCAGCAGAGATGAGGGAGAAGGAGAGACCCAGTACTTC. Protein sequence: CATSRDEGEGETQYF. Using reference TRBV15 and TRBJ2-5 for the parts outside the CDR3, the full variable domain is DAMVIQNPRYQVTQFGKPVTLSCSQTLNHNVMYWYQQKSSQAPKLLFHYYDKDFNNEADTPDNFQSRRPNTSFCFLDIRSPGLGDTAMYLCATSRDEGEGETQYFGPGTRLLVL.

In this sample, this clone turned up once. The V gene is TRBV28, the J gene TRBJ2-3, with 7 nucleotides matching TRBD2. Germline V lookup: CDR1 MDHEN, CDR2 SYDVKM. V dropped 3 bases and J dropped 4; count of bases not matched to a gene: 4. CDR3 length equals 14 residues. The CDR3, as DNA: TGTGCCAGCAGTTTGGGAGGGCTCCCAGATACGCAGTATTTT. Its translation: CASSLGGLPDTQYF.

The V gene is TRBV28, the J gene TRBJ2-2; TRBD2 matches 8 bases. This CDR3 region has 15 residues. CDR1 is MDHEN, CDR2 SYDVKM, per germline. Trimming at V came to 6 bases and at J to 6 bases, leaving 9 bases not matched to a gene. The CDR3 spells CASSRPEAGAGELFF. The CDR3 DNA reads TGTGCCAGCAGCCGCCCGGAAGCGGGAGCCGGGGAGCTGTTTTTT.

This clone was observed once. The rearrangement joins TRBV11-2 to TRBJ1-1; D unresolved. CDR3 length: 16 residues. Trimming left V 0 bases short and J 1 base short, with 12 bases between. Germline-derived CDR1 and CDR2 are SGHAT and FQNNGV. The CDR3 coding sequence is TGTGCCAGCAGCTTAGAAGGCAGCCGCACGAACACTGAAGCTTTCTTT. Translating gives CASSLEGSRTNTEAFF. Drawing the rest from reference TRBV11-2 and TRBJ1-1, the complete variable domain is EAGVAQSPRYKIIEKRQSVAFWCNPISGHATLYWYQQILGQGPKLLIQFQNNGVVDDSQLPKDRFSAERLKGVDSTLKIQPAKLEDSAVYLCASSLEGSRTNTEAFFGQGTRLTVV.

The J gene is TRBJ1-5, the V gene TRBV25-1; D not resolved. This CDR3 region has 15 residues. The V gene lost 4 bases and the J gene lost 3 bases, with 13 bases spanning the gap. In germline, CDR1 is MGHDK, CDR2 SYGVNS. The CDR3 protein is CASSAAGPLNQPQHF. Written as DNA, the CDR3 is TGTGCCAGCAGTGCCGCAGGACCGCTCAATCAGCCCCAGCATTTT.

The chain links TRBV27 to TRBJ2-1, with D possibly being TRBD1 or TRBD2 (5 bases each). The CDR3 covers 14 residues. Per germline, CDR1 MNHEY and CDR2 SMNVEV (reference sequence). V was cut by 6 bases and J by 0 bases, with 9 bases left in between. CDR3 residues: CASRGESSYNEQFF. CDR3 sequence (DNA): TGTGCCAGCAGGGGGGAGAGCTCCTACAATGAGCAGTTCTTC.

V usage is TRBV7-2 and J usage is TRBJ2-2; 8 bases map to TRBD1. The germline V gene encodes CDR1 SGHTA and CDR2 FQGNSA. This CDR3 region has 16 residues. J was trimmed by 4 bases and V by 1 base; bases with no gene match: 5. This CDR3 is CASSLVVGQGTGELFF. DNA for the CDR3: TGTGCCAGCAGCTTAGTGGTAGGACAGGGCACCGGGGAGCTGTTTTTT.

The chain employs TRBV5-1 and TRBJ2-7; D may match TRBD1 or TRBD2 (5 bases each). The V end lost 7 bases, the J end lost 0 bases, and 20 bases lay between the germline ends. CDR3 length: 16 amino acids. The germline V gene has CDR1 SGHRS and CDR2 YFSETQ. For the CDR3, the DNA is TGCGCCAGCCCCATAGACGGGGCTCCGGCCTCCTACGAGCAGTACTTC. Amino acids: CASPIDGAPASYEQYF.

Written as DNA, the CDR3 is TGTGCCAGCAGCGCAACGGGACAGGGGTCTAACTATGGCTACACCTTC. Protein product: CASSATGQGSNYGYTF. The J gene is TRBJ1-2, the V gene TRBV11-2; 10 bases are shared with TRBD1. J lost 0 bases, V lost 5 bases, and 6 bases had no gene match. The CDR3 covers 16 residues. Germline values: CDR1 SGHAT, CDR2 FQNNGV.

The chain combines TRBV2 with TRBJ2-3; 9 positions match TRBD1. Looked up from germline, CDR1 is SNHLY and CDR2 is FYNNEI. With V trimmed by 4 bases and J by 5 bases, 4 bases remained unmatched. The CDR3 spans 14 residues. CDR3 nucleotides: TGTGCCAGCAGTGGACAGGGGGAGAGAGATACGCAGTATTTT. Amino acids: CASSGQGERDTQYF.

The chain joins TRBV19 to TRBJ1-4; D not resolved. V was cut by 1 base and J by 8 bases, with 11 bases left in between. CDR1 is LNHDA, CDR2 SQIVND, per germline (reference sequence). CDR3 size: 14 residues. This CDR3 reads CASSIVTVEEKLFF. In DNA form, the CDR3 reads TGTGCCAGTAGTATAGTCACAGTGGAAGAAAAACTGTTTTTT. Using reference TRBV19 and TRBJ1-4 for the parts outside the CDR3, the full variable domain is DGGITQSPKYLFRKEGQNVTLSCEQNLNHDAMYWYRQDPGQGLRLIYYSQIVNDFQKGDIAEGYSVSREKKESFPLTVTSAQKNPTAFYLCASSIVTVEEKLFFGSGTQLSVL.

This clone is a singleton in its sample. V gene TRBV15 combines with J gene TRBJ2-1, with 8 positions matching TRBD2. This CDR3 spans 15 amino acids. Germline V gene data show CDR1 as LNHNV and CDR2 as YYDKDF (reference sequence). J was trimmed by 4 bases and V by 1 base; bases with no gene match: 3. The CDR3 region has the DNA TGTGCCACCAGCAGAGGACTAGCGCAGTACAATGAGCAGTTCTTC. The encoded protein is CATSRGLAQYNEQFF.

The genes are TRBV2 and TRBJ2-1; D is possibly TRBD2 (5 bases). CDR3 size: 16 residues. V was trimmed by 1 base and J by 6 bases, leaving 16 bases between them. Germline CDR1 and CDR2: SNHLY and FYNNEI. CDR3 DNA: TGTGCCAGCAGTGAAGTCGGAAGGGATCGGGGCAATGAGCAGTTCTTC. Residues: CASSEVGRDRGNEQFF.

The V and J genes are TRBV28 and TRBJ1-2; perhaps TRBD1 as D (5 bases). Germline V gene sequence: CDR1 MDHEN, CDR2 SYDVKM. V was clipped by 6 bases and J by 5 bases, with 13 bases between them. The CDR3 runs to 13 residues. The CDR3 region is CASSWGGKYGYTF. CDR3 DNA sequence: TGTGCCAGCAGCTGGGGGGGAAAGTATGGCTACACCTTC.